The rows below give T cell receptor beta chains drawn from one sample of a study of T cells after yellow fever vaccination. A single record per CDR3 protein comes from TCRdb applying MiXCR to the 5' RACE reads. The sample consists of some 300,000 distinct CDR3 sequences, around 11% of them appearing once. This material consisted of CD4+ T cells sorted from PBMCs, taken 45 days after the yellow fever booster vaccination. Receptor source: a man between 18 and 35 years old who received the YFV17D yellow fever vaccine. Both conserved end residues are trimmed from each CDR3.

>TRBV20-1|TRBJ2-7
SARETGYEQY
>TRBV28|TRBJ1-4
ASSQQGAREKLF
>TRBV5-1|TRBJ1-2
ASRRTELYGYT
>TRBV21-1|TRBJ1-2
ANRALGYT
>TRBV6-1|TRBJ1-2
ASSEVPGIFGGYT
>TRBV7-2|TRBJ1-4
ASSPRGLGFEKLF
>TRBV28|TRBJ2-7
ASSVVANEQY
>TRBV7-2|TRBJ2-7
ASSLEAGYSEQY
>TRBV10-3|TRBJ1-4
AISMATNEKLF
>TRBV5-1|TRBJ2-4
ASTLGQGYIQY
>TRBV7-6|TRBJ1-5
ASSLFPGSNQPQH
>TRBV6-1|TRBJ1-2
ASSAGQSYGYT
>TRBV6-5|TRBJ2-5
ASSRTTRWETQY
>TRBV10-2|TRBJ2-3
ATTLTRLSTDTQY
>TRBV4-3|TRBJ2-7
ASSQARGGADYEQY
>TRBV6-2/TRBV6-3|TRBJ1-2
ASSTAQPYGYT